One T cell receptor beta chain is described in this entry. This specimen comes from a study of shared clonotypes between healthy human individuals. Clones were read by immunoSEQ multiplex PCR, and TCRdb kept only the in-frame ones, dropping some. The repertoire holds about 2.3 million clones, with 85% to 95% as singletons. Germline CDR1 reads MNHNS; CDR2 reads SASEGT. CDR3 length equals 14 residues. Losses at the gene ends were 9 bases for V and 3 bases for J; bases not matched to a gene: 5. The TCR comes from a man aged 18 to 29 in good health. Some clones in this sample may be carry-over from other donors' samples. The chain employs TRBV6-1 and TRBJ2-1, with TRBD2 matching 10 bases. Sequencing input: naive CD4+ T cells from PBMCs. Subset reported: CD45RA+ positively selected. The CDR3 sequence is CASDGLADYNEQFF. The CDR3 DNA follows: TGTGCCAGTGACGGACTAGCGGACTACAATGAGCAGTTCTTC.